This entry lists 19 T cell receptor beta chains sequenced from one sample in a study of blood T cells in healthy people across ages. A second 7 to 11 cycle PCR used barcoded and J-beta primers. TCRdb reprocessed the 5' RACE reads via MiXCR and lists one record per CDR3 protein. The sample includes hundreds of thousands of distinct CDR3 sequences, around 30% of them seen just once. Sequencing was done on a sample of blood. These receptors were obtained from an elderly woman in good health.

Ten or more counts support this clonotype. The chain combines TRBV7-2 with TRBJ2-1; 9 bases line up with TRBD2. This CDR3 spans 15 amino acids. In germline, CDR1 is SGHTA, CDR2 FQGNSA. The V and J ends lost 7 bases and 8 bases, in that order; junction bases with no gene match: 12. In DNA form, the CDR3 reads TGTGCCAGCACCCCGGCCCTAGCGGGGTGGGATGAGCAGTTCTTC. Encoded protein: CASTPALAGWDEQFF.

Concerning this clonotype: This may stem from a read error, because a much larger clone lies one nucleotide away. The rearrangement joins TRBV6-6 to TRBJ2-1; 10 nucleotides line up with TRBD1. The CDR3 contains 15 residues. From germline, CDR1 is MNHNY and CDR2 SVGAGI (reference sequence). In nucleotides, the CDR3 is TGTGCCACCTCCAAGGGGGGGACAGGGGAGAATGGGCAGTTCTTC. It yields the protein CATSKGGTGENGQFF.

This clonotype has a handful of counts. The CDR3 nucleotides are TGTGCCAGCAGTTTGTCGGGGGACGGCAATCAGCCCCAGCATTTT. Encoded protein: CASSLSGDGNQPQHF. The V gene is TRBV12-3 or TRBV12-4, the J gene TRBJ1-5, with TRBD1 as a possible D gene (5 bases). The length of the CDR3 is 15 residues. Trimming cost V 3 bases and J 2 bases, with 11 bases left between them.

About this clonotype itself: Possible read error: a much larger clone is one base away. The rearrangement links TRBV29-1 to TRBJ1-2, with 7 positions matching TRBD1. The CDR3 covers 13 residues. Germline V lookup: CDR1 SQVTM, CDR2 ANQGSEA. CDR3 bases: TGCAGCGTTACAAGGGGGCGCAACTATGACTACACCTTC. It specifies CSVTRGRNYDYTF.

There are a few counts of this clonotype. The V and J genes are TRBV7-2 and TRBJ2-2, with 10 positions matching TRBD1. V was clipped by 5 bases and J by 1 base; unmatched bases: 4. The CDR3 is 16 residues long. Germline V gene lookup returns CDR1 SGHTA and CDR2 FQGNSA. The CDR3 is CASSPRTGGNTGELFF. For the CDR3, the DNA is TGTGCCAGCAGCCCAAGGACAGGGGGGAACACCGGGGAGCTGTTTTTT.

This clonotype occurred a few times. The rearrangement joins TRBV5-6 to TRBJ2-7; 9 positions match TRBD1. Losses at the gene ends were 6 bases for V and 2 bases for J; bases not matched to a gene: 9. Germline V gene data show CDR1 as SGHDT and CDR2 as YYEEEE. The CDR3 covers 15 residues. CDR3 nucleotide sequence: TGTGCCAGCAAGGAGACAGGGGGGAGGACCTACGAGCAGTACTTC. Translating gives CASKETGGRTYEQYF.

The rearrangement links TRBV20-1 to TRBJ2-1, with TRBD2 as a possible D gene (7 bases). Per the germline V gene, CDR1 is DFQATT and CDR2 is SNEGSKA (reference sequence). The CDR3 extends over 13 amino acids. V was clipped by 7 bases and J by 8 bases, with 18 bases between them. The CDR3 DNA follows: TGCAGTGTGAGAAGGGGGGGGGCCCATGAGCAGTTCTTC. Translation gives CSVRRGGAHEQFF.

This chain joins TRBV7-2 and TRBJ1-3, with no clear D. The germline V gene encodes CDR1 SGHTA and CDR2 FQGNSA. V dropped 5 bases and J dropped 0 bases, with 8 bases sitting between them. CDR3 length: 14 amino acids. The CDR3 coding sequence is TGTGCCAGCAGCCCCGGGATCTCTGGAAACACCATATATTTT. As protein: CASSPGISGNTIYF. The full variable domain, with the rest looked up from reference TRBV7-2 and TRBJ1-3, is GAGVSQSPSNKVTEKGKDVELRCDPISGHTALYWYRQSLGQGLEFLIYFQGNSAPDKSGLPSDRFSAERTGGSVSTLTIQRTQQEDSAVYLCASSPGISGNTIYFGEGSWLTVV.

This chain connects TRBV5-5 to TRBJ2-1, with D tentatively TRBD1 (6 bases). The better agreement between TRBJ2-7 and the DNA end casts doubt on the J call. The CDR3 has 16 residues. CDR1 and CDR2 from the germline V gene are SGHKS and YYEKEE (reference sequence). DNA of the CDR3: TGTGCCAGCAGCTTGGGGTTTGGCAGGGGATCCTACGAGCAGTACTTC. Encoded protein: CASSLGFGRGSYEQYF.

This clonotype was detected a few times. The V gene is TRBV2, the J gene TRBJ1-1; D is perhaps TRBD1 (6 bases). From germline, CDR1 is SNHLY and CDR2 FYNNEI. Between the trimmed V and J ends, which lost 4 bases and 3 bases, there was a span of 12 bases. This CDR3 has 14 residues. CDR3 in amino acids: CASSVWGRDTEAFF. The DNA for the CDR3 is TGTGCCAGCAGTGTGTGGGGGCGTGACACTGAAGCTTTCTTT.

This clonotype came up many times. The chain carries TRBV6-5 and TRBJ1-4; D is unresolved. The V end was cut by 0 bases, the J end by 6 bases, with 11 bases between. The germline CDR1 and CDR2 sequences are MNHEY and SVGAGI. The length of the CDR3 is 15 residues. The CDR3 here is CASSYSSRQYEKLFF. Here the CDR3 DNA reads TGTGCCAGCAGTTACTCGTCGCGGCAGTATGAAAAACTGTTTTTT.

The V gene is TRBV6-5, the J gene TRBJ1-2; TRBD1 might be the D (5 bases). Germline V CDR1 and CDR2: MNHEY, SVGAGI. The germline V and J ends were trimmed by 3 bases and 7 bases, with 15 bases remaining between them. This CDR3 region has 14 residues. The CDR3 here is CASSYLGRTTGYTF. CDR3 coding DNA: TGTGCCAGCAGTTATTTGGGACGGACGACTGGCTACACCTTC.

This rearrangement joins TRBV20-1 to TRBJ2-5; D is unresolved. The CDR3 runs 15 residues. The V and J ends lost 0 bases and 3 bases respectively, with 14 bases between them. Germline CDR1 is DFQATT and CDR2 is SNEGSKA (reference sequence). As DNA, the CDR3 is TGCAGTGCTAGAGACGATCAGGTCGGAAAAGAGACCCAGTACTTC. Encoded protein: CSARDDQVGKETQYF.

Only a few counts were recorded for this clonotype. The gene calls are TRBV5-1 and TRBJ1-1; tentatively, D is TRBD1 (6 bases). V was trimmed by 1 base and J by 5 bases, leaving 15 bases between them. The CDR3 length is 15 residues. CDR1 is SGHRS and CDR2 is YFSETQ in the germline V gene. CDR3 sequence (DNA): TGCGCCAGCAGCTTGTGGGGGGGGCCGGGGACTGAAGCTTTCTTT. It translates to CASSLWGGPGTEAFF.

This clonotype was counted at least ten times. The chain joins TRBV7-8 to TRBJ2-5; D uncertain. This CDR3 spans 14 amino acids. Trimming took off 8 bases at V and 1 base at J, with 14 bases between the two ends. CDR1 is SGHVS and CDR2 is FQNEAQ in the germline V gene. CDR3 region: CASHTTPLQETQYF. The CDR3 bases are TGTGCCAGCCACACAACGCCACTCCAAGAGACCCAGTACTTC.

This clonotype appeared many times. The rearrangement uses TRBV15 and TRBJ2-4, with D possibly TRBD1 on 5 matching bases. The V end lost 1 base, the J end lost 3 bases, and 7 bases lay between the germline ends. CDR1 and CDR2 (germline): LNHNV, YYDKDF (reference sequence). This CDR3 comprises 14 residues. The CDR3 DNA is TGTGCCACCAGCAGAGGAGACAGCAAAAACATTCAGTACTTC. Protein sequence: CATSRGDSKNIQYF.

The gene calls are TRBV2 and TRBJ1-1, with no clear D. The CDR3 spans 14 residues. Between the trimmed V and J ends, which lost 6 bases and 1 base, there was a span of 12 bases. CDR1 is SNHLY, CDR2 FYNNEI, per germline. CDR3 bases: TGTGCCAGCAGACCCTTTGCAGCGAACACTGAAGCTTTCTTT. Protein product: CASRPFAANTEAFF. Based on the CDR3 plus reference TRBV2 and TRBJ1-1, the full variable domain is EPEVTQTPSHQVTQMGQEVILRCVPISNHLYFYWYRQILGQKVEFLVSFYNNEISEKSEIFDDQFSVERPDGSNFTLKIRSTKLEDSAMYFCASRPFAANTEAFFGQGTRLTVV.

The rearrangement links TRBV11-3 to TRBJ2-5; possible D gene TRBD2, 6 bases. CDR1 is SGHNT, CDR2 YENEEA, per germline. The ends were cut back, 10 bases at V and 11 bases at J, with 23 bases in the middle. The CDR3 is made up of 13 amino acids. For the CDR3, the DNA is TGTGCCATTTCGGGAGAGTCTTACAATGAGCAGTACTTC. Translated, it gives CAISGESYNEQYF.

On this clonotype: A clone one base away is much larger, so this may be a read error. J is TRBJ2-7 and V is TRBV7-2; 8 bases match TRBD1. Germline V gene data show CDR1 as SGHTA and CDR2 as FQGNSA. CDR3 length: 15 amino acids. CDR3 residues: CASSLDRQGWNELYF. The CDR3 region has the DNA TGTGCCAGCAGCTTAGACCGACAGGGGTGGAACGAGCTGTACTTC.